This T cell receptor (beta chain) derives from a study of OX40 agonist ivuxolimab in advanced cancers. For the study at large: Dose-escalation subjects each had hepatocellular carcinoma, melanoma, renal cell or head and neck cancer. Findings of the study overall: Low levels of normalized T-cell clonal expansion also appeared in some nonresponders.

Of note for this clone: Antigen: not known.

Using immunoSEQ multiplex PCR, the repertoire was profiled, and TCRdb retains in-frame clones only, with some absent. The repertoire holds tens of thousands of clones, with about nine tenths as singletons. The CDR3 is made up of 15 amino acids. Germline loops: CDR1 ENHRY, CDR2 SYGVKD. V lost 3 bases and J 0 bases, leaving 9 bases between the germline ends. The source is an adult with an advanced solid tumor such as melanoma, head and neck, liver or kidney cancer. The chain joins TRBV10-3 to TRBJ2-1; D remains unclear. The input for sequencing was CD4+ or CD8+ T cells sorted from blood, taken in a trial of the OX40 agonist ivuxolimab. Here the CDR3 DNA reads TGTGCCATCAGTGATCGTGCGAGCTCCTACAATGAGCAGTTCTTC. Protein: CAISDRASSYNEQFF.